What follows are 2 T cell receptor beta chains derived from one specimen sequenced in a study of T cells in localized non-small cell lung cancer. Here immunoSEQ multiplex PCR was the method, and the copy in TCRdb shows in-frame clones only, minus some. The sample yields about 950 clones, 17% seen once. The sequencing here drew on lung tumor tissue, taken before any cancer treatment. These receptors all come from a female donor at least 60 years old with stage I squamous cell lung carcinoma.

By frequency in the sample, this clone is large. The genes are TRBV11-3 and TRBJ1-1; 9 positions match TRBD1. Trimming took 5 bases from V and 4 from J; bases not matched to a gene: 5. CDR3 length: 14 amino acids. Germline V gene data show CDR1 as SGHNT and CDR2 as YENEEA. In nucleotides, the CDR3 is TGTGCCAGCAGCCCAACAGGGGGCGTCACTGAAGCTTTCTTT. Its protein is CASSPTGGVTEAFF.

The chain carries TRBV10-2 and TRBJ2-2, with D maybe TRBD1 (5 bases). Trimming removed 2 bases from V and 5 bases from J, with 12 bases in between. The length of the CDR3 is 15 residues. The V gene's germline CDR1 is WSHSY and CDR2 SAAADI. CDR3 in DNA: TGCGCCAGCAGTGAGGGTCAGGGTCGAACCGGGGAGCTGTTTTTT. It specifies CASSEGQGRTGELFF.